The clone carrying this TCR beta chain was recorded once. Its antigen is not known. V shed 3 bases and J shed 0 bases, with 7 bases lying between them. The germline CDR1 and CDR2 sequences are SGDLS and YYNGEE. This CDR3 contains 14 residues. Repertoires were generated with immunoSEQ multiplex PCR, while TCRdb's copy carries only in-frame clones and drops some. The table lists about 150,000 clones, approximately 90% of them singletons, with about 1.9% in the top ten. The entry originates in a study of T cell responses to AZD1222 COVID-19 vaccine. Study observations and caveats: Females made up more of the donors, who were largely white British, and clonal diversity may have come out too low.

Second-dose schedules of about 4 or about 12 weeks were combined. Sequencing used peripheral blood, obtained 28 days after the second AZD1222 dose. The sequence came from an adult who received the AZD1222 COVID-19 vaccine. V gene TRBV9 combines with J gene TRBJ1-5; D call uncertain. Written as DNA, the CDR3 is TGTGCCAGCAGCGGAACGGTTAGCAATCAGCCCCAGCATTTT. This gives the protein CASSGTVSNQPQHF.